These 29 T cell receptor beta chains were all obtained from the same sample, sequenced in a study of shared clonotypes between healthy human individuals (dated by TCRdb to the early 2020s). The protocol used for the library was the immunoSEQ multiplex PCR assay. TCRdb took over this immuneACCESS table, retaining in-frame rearrangements with V and J assigned. Such tables are incomplete; in checked studies, under half of the missing clones stem from an unresolved V gene, and the remainder is unexplained. The sample yields under 1,100,000 clones; approximately 80% were counted once. Roughly 0.61% of the sample is taken by the ten largest. Specimen: memory CD4+ T cells from PBMCs. The cell subset or site label, as the study defines it: CD45RA-negative fraction. The receptors derive from a man aged 18 to 35 in good health. Some clones in this sample may be carry-over from other donors' samples.

The rearrangement uses TRBV27 and TRBJ2-7; D gene unclear. The V gene lost 5 bases and the J gene lost 8 bases, with 16 bases spanning the gap. CDR1 is MNHEY and CDR2 is SMNVEV in the germline V gene (reference sequence). The CDR3 extends over 13 amino acids. CDR3 sequence (DNA): TGTGCCAGCAGTCACCCAGAGTACCTTCAGCAGTACTTC. It specifies CASSHPEYLQQYF.

The chain recombines TRBV5-1 with TRBJ2-2; the D is unclear. Germline CDR1 is SGHRS and CDR2 is YFSETQ. The CDR3 loop spans 16 amino acids. The V end lost 7 bases, the J end lost 2 bases, and 18 bases lay between the germline ends. CDR3 amino acids: CASCLVFGINTGELFF. CDR3 sequence (DNA): TGCGCCAGCTGTCTTGTTTTCGGAATCAACACCGGGGAGCTGTTTTTT.

This clone turned up a few times. The chain recombines TRBV29-1 with TRBJ1-1; a possible D gene is TRBD1 (5 bases). There are 13 residues in the CDR3. V gave up 3 bases and J gave up 0 bases, with 8 bases separating them. CDR1 is SQVTM, CDR2 ANQGSEA, per germline. For the CDR3, the DNA is TGCAGCGTTGACGCAGGGATGAACACTGAAGCTTTCTTT. It is translated as CSVDAGMNTEAFF.

Turning to this clone: The same CDR3 also results from other DNA sequences found in this sample. The chain links TRBV5-1 to TRBJ2-5; D not resolved. Trimming took 0 bases from V and 5 from J, leaving 8 bases between them. The CDR3 has 13 amino acids. CDR1 SGHRS and CDR2 YFSETQ come from the germline V gene. The CDR3 spells CASSLGVQETQYF. Here the CDR3 DNA reads TGCGCCAGCAGCTTGGGAGTTCAGGAGACCCAGTACTTC.

This clone was found once. The genes are TRBV6-6 and TRBJ2-2; D uncertain. CDR3 length equals 14 residues. With 3 bases removed from V and 7 bases from J, the gap between germline ends came to 12 bases. Germline V lookup: CDR1 MNHNY, CDR2 SVGAGI (reference sequence). The CDR3 nucleotides read TGTGCCAGCAGTTATACGGTAGCTGGCGGGGAGCTGTTTTTT. This translates into CASSYTVAGGELFF.

This rearrangement joins TRBV6-6 to TRBJ2-5; no clear D gene. The CDR3 sequence is 13 residues long. V shed 7 bases and J shed 3 bases, with 12 bases lying between them. CDR1 is MNHNY and CDR2 is SVGAGI in the germline V gene (reference sequence). The CDR3 region is CASTHARKETQYF. CDR3 coding DNA: TGTGCCAGCACCCACGCACGAAAAGAGACCCAGTACTTC.

The rearrangement links TRBV9 to TRBJ2-3; D is unclear. CDR3 size: 12 residues. V was pared by 4 bases and J by 8 bases, with 11 bases between. Germline CDR1 and CDR2: SGDLS and YYNGEE. Here the CDR3 reads CASSPRRGTQYF. The CDR3 DNA follows: TGTGCCAGCAGCCCCCGACGCGGTACGCAGTATTTT.

This clone was seen a handful of times. J is TRBJ2-1 and V is TRBV7-7; TRBD2 matches 11 bases. With 1 base clipped from V and 15 bases from J, the junction kept 5 bases outside the gene matches. CDR3 length: 13 amino acids. Germline V gives CDR1 SSHAT, CDR2 FNYEAQ (reference sequence). The CDR3 sequence is CASSLELTSGMFF. The CDR3 DNA reads as TGTGCCAGCAGCTTAGAGTTGACTAGCGGGATGTTCTTC.

V and J are TRBV7-3 and TRBJ2-1; D remains unclear. Looked up from germline, CDR1 is SGHTA and CDR2 is FQGTGA. The CDR3 covers 15 residues. The ends were cut back, 2 bases at V and 0 bases at J, with 8 bases in the middle. The chain's CDR3 is CASSLQSSSYNEQFF. The DNA for the CDR3 is TGTGCCAGCAGCTTACAGAGTAGCTCCTACAATGAGCAGTTCTTC.

Concerning this clone itself: The same CDR3 is also encoded by other DNA sequences in this sample. V and J are TRBV18 and TRBJ2-7, with D possibly called TRBD1 or TRBD2 (5 bases each). This CDR3 comprises 14 residues. V was clipped by 3 bases and J by 4 bases, with 13 bases between them. The germline V gene encodes CDR1 KGHSH and CDR2 LQKENI. The CDR3 DNA reads TGTGCCAGCTCACCTCCGGGACCGAGTTACGAGCAGTACTTC. It encodes CASSPPGPSYEQYF.

The genes are TRBV11-1 and TRBJ2-1; TRBD2 matches at 10 bases. Germline CDR1 and CDR2: SGHAT and FQDESV (reference sequence). With 6 bases clipped from V and 6 bases from J, the junction kept 5 bases outside the gene matches. The CDR3 consists of 14 residues. DNA for the CDR3: TGTGCCAGCAGTCTCGGACTAGCGGTCAATGAGCAGTTCTTC. This encodes CASSLGLAVNEQFF.

This clone has just a few counts. A single base is all that separates this from a far larger clone, so a read error is likely. The CDR3 loop reads CASSEVTQYF. CDR3 sequence (DNA): TGTGCCAGCAGTGAAGTGACCCAGTACTTC. The rearrangement links TRBV2 to TRBJ2-5; D gene ambiguous. The V gene lost 1 base and the J gene lost 7 bases, with 1 base spanning the gap. This CDR3 contains 10 residues. Germline values: CDR1 SNHLY, CDR2 FYNNEI.

J is TRBJ2-5 and V is TRBV6-5, with D uncertain. CDR1 is MNHEY and CDR2 is SVGAGI in the germline V gene. V was cut by 6 bases and J by 7 bases, with 12 bases left in between. The CDR3 covers 12 residues. CDR3 residues: CASRDTAGTQYF. In DNA, the CDR3 is TGTGCCAGCAGAGACACGGCCGGGACCCAGTACTTC.

The gene calls are TRBV10-1 and TRBJ2-7; D call uncertain. The CDR3 consists of 15 residues. Per germline, CDR1 WNHNN and CDR2 SYGVQD (reference sequence). Trimming shortened V by 1 base and J by 1 base, and 11 bases separated the two germline ends. CDR3 amino acids: CASSEFPRRSYEQYF. CDR3 bases: TGCGCCAGCAGTGAGTTTCCAAGGCGGTCCTACGAGCAGTACTTC.

The rearrangement uses TRBV5-4 and TRBJ2-3; TRBD1 might be the D (7 bases). The CDR3 is 17 amino acids. V was trimmed by 4 bases and J by 1 base, leaving 19 bases between them. Germline loops: CDR1 SGHNT, CDR2 YYREEE (reference sequence). CDR3 bases: TGTGCCAGCAGCCCTACAGGGGCGTGGGGGGGCACAGATACGCAGTATTTT. It specifies CASSPTGAWGGTDTQYF.

The V and J genes are TRBV28 and TRBJ1-3, with D possibly being TRBD1 (6 bases). Trimming removed 7 bases from V and 6 bases from J, with 13 bases in between. The CDR3 is 13 amino acids. The germline gives CDR1 MDHEN, CDR2 SYDVKM. CDR3 sequence reads: CASMNQGINTIYF. The CDR3, as DNA: TGTGCCAGCATGAATCAGGGGATAAACACCATATATTTT.

The CDR3 reads CASSPAGPGVSSYNEQFF. The CDR3 nucleotides read TGCGCCAGCAGCCCCGCCGGCCCGGGGGTCAGCTCCTACAATGAGCAGTTCTTC. The chain carries TRBV5-1 and TRBJ2-1, with a tentative D call TRBD2 (6 bases). Germline V gives CDR1 SGHRS, CDR2 YFSETQ. Trimming took 4 bases from V and 0 from J, leaving 20 bases between them. This CDR3 region has 18 residues.

The J gene is TRBJ1-5, the V gene TRBV29-1; D is perhaps TRBD1 (6 bases). The CDR3 length is 14 residues. Germline CDR1 is SQVTM and CDR2 is ANQGSEA. V lost 4 bases and J 3 bases, leaving 13 bases between the germline ends. The CDR3 sequence is CSVAGVDPNQPQHF. The CDR3 region has the DNA TGCAGCGTTGCAGGGGTAGACCCCAATCAGCCCCAGCATTTT. Using reference TRBV29-1 and TRBJ1-5 for the parts outside the CDR3, the full variable domain is SAVISQKPSRDICQRGTSLTIQCQVDSQVTMMFWYRQQPGQSLTLIATANQGSEATYESGFVIDKFPISRPNLTFSTLTVSNMSPEDSSIYLCSVAGVDPNQPQHFGDGTRLSIL.

The chain carries TRBV7-2 and TRBJ2-2, with 10 bases matching TRBD2. J gave up 6 bases and V 6 bases, and 10 bases lay outside the gene matches. The germline V gene encodes CDR1 SGHTA and CDR2 FQGNSA. The CDR3 has 16 residues. Written as DNA, the CDR3 is TGTGCCAGCAGGATTAGGGCTAGCGGGAGATCCGGGGAGCTGTTTTTT. Amino acid sequence: CASRIRASGRSGELFF.

The V gene is TRBV28, the J gene TRBJ2-3; either TRBD1 or TRBD2 may supply D (6 bases each). V was cut by 8 bases and J by 4 bases, with 16 bases left in between. Per the germline V gene, CDR1 is MDHEN and CDR2 is SYDVKM. The CDR3 length is 14 residues. CDR3 DNA sequence: TGTGCCAGCCGGGGGCAAAAATGGGCAGATACGCAGTATTTT. Residues: CASRGQKWADTQYF.

The V call is TRBV5-4, the J call TRBJ2-5, with 8 bases aligning to TRBD2. Unmatched junction bases numbered 10, after V lost 4 bases and J lost 5 bases. The CDR3 contains 15 residues. Germline loops: CDR1 SGHNT, CDR2 YYREEE (reference sequence). CDR3 DNA sequence: TGTGCCAGCAGCCCCGGCGGGGGGCAAGGCGAGACCCAGTACTTC. It encodes CASSPGGGQGETQYF.

CDR3 amino acids: CASSALGGRKEQYF. For the CDR3, the DNA is TGTGCCAGCAGTGCCCTGGGGGGGCGGAAGGAGCAGTACTTC. The rearrangement joins TRBV25-1 to TRBJ2-5; D might be TRBD2 (7 bases). Trimming stripped 4 bases from V and 11 bases from J, with 20 bases between. This CDR3 has 14 amino acids. The germline V gene has CDR1 MGHDK and CDR2 SYGVNS.

The rearrangement links TRBV19 to TRBJ2-2; TRBD2 matches 12 bases. This CDR3 comprises 16 residues. Per the germline V gene, CDR1 is LNHDA and CDR2 is SQIVND (reference sequence). J was trimmed by 1 base and V by 7 bases; bases with no gene match: 4. The CDR3 sequence: CASTSSGRVNTGELFF. CDR3 nucleotides: TGTGCCAGTACCTCTAGCGGGAGGGTGAACACCGGGGAGCTGTTTTTT.

This chain links TRBV19 with TRBJ2-2; possible D gene TRBD2, 5 bases. Germline CDR1 reads LNHDA; CDR2 reads SQIVND (reference sequence). The CDR3 totals 15 residues. Trimming shortened V by 5 bases and J by 0 bases, and 10 bases separated the two germline ends. The CDR3 region is CASSVGGSNTGELFF. In nucleotides, the CDR3 is TGTGCCAGTAGTGTCGGCGGGTCGAACACCGGGGAGCTGTTTTTT.

The rearrangement joins TRBV4-3 to TRBJ2-7; no reliable D call. Germline V lookup: CDR1 LGHNA, CDR2 YSLEER. The germline V and J ends were trimmed by 0 bases and 2 bases, with 5 bases remaining between them. CDR3 size: 13 residues. The CDR3 reads CASSQEIAYEQYF. In nucleotides, the CDR3 is TGCGCCAGCAGCCAAGAGATCGCCTACGAGCAGTACTTC.

On this clone itself: With a far larger clone one base away, a read error is the likely cause. The CDR3 coding sequence is TGCAGCGTTGCCCGGGAACTGAACCCTGAAGCTTCCTTT. Amino acid sequence: CSVARELNPEASF. The V and J genes are TRBV29-1 and TRBJ1-1; D remains unclear. Germline assignment: CDR1 SQVTM and CDR2 ANQGSEA. The CDR3 runs to 13 residues.

The chain employs TRBV7-3 and TRBJ2-2; 8 positions agree with TRBD2. CDR3 length equals 11 residues. V lost 6 bases and J lost 10; bases outside the gene matches: 1. Germline assignment: CDR1 SGHTA and CDR2 FQGTGA. The CDR3 DNA follows: TGTGCCAGCAGTGGACTAGCGGAGCTGTTTTTT. It translates to CASSGLAELFF.

The chain employs TRBV27 and TRBJ1-4; D is uncertain. The CDR3 is 13 residues long. CDR1 is MNHEY and CDR2 is SMNVEV in the germline V gene (reference sequence). Trimming shortened V by 3 bases and J by 11 bases, and 13 bases separated the two germline ends. The CDR3 is CASSFGPGKKLFF. The CDR3 coding sequence is TGTGCCAGCAGTTTTGGTCCGGGAAAGAAACTGTTTTTT.

The V call is TRBV7-2, the J call TRBJ1-2; TRBD1 matches 9 bases. This CDR3 spans 13 amino acids. Germline V CDR1 and CDR2: SGHTA, FQGNSA. Unmatched junction bases numbered 2, after V lost 5 bases and J lost 4 bases. The CDR3 coding sequence is TGTGCCAGCAGCGCACAGGGGGCCTATGGCTACACCTTC. Its translation is CASSAQGAYGYTF.